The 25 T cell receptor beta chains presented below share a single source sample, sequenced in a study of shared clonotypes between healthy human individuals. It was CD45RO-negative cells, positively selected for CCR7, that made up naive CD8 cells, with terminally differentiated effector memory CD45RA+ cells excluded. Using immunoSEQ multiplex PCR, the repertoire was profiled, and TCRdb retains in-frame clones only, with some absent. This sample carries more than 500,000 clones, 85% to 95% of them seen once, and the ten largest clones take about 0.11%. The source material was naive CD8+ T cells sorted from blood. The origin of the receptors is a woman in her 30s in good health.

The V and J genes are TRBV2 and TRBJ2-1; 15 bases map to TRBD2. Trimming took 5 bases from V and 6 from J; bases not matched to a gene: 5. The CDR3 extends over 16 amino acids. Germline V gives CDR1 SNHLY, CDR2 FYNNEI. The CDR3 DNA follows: TGTGCCAGCAGTCTTAGGGGACTAGCGGGAGGCAATGAGCAGTTCTTC. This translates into CASSLRGLAGGNEQFF. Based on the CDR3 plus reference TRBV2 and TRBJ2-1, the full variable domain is EPEVTQTPSHQVTQMGQEVILRCVPISNHLYFYWYRQILGQKVEFLVSFYNNEISEKSEIFDDQFSVERPDGSNFTLKIRSTKLEDSAMYFCASSLRGLAGGNEQFFGPGTRLTVL.

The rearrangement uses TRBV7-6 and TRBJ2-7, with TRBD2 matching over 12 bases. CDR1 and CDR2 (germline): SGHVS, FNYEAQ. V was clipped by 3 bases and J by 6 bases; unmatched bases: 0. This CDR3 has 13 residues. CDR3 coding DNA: TGTGCCAGCAGCTTGACTAGCGGGAGCGAGCAGTACTTC. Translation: CASSLTSGSEQYF.

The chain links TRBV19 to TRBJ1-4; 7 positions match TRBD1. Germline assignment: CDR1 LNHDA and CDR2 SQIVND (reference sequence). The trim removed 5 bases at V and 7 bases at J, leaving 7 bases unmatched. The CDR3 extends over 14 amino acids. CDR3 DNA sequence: TGTGCCAGTAGTCGGGACAGCCGGATTGAAAAACTGTTTTTT. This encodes CASSRDSRIEKLFF.

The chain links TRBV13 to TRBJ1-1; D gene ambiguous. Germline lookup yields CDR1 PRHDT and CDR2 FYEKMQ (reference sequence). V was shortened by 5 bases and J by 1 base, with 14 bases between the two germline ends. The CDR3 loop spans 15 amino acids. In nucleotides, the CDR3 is TGTGCCAGCAGCGGTACGACTTCCCCGAACACTGAAGCTTTCTTT. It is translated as CASSGTTSPNTEAFF.

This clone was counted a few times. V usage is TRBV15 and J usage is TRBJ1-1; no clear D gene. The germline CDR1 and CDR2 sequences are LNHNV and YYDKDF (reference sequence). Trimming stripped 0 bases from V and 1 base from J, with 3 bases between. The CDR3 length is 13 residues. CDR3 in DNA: TGTGCCACCAGCAGAGACACGAACACTGAAGCTTTCTTT. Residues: CATSRDTNTEAFF.

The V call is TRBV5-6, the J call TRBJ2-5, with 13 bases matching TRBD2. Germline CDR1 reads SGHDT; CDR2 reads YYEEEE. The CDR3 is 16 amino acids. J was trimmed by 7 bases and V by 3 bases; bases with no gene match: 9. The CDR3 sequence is CASSWTSGSSVTTQYF. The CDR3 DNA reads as TGTGCCAGCAGCTGGACTAGCGGGAGTTCGGTTACGACCCAGTACTTC.

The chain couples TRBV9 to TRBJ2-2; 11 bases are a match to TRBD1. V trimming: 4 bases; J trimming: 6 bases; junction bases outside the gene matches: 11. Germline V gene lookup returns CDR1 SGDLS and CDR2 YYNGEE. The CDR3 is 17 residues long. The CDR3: CASSWPRGQGASGELFF. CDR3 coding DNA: TGTGCCAGCAGCTGGCCCCGAGGACAGGGGGCATCCGGGGAGCTGTTTTTT. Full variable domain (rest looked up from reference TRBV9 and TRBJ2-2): DSGVTQTPKHLITATGQRVTLRCSPRSGDLSVYWYQQSLDQGLQFLIQYYNGEERAKGNILERFSAQQFPDLHSELNLSSLELGDSALYFCASSWPRGQGASGELFFGEGSRLTVL.

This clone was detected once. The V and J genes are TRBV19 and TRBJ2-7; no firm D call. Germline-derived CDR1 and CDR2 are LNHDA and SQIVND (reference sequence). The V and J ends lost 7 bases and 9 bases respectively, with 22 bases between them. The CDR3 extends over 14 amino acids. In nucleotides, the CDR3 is TGTGCCAGTACCCCCCGGGCCGCCGGAGAGGCGCAGTACTTC. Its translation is CASTPRAAGEAQYF.

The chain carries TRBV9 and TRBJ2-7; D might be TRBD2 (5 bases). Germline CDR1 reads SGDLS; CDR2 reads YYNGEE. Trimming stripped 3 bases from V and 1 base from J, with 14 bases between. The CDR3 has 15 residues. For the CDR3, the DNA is TGTGCCAGCAGCGCGCCCGGACGGGGTTCCTACGAGCAGTACTTC. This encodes CASSAPGRGSYEQYF.

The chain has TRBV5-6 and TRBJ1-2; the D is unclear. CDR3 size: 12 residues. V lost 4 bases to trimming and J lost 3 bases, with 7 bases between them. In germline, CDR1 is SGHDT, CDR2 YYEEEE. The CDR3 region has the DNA TGTGCCAGCAGCGCTAGCTACTATGGCTACACCTTC. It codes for CASSASYYGYTF.

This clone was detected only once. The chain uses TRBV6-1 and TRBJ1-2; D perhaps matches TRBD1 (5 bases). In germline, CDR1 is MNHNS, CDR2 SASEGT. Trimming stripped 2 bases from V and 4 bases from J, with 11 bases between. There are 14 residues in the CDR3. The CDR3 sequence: CASSELGRGYGYTF. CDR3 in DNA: TGTGCCAGCAGTGAATTGGGAAGGGGCTATGGCTACACCTTC.

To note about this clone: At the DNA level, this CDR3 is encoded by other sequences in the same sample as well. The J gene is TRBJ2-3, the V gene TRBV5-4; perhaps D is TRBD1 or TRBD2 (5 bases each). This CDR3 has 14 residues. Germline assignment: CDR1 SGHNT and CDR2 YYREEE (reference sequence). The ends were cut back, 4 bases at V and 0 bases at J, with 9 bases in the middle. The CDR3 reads CASSPRDSTDTQYF. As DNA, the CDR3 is TGTGCCAGCAGCCCTCGGGACAGCACAGATACGCAGTATTTT. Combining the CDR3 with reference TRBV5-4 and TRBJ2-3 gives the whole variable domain ETGVTQSPTHLIKTRGQQVTLRCSSQSGHNTVSWYQQALGQGPQFIFQYYREEENGRGNFPPRFSGLQFPNYSSELNVNALELDDSALYLCASSPRDSTDTQYFGPGTRLTVL.

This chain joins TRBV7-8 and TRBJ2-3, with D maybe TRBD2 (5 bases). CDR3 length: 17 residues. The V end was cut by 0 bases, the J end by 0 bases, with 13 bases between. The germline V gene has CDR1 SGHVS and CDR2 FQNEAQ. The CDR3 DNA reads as TGTGCCAGCAGCTTAGCGATTAGGTGGACTAGCACAGATACGCAGTATTTT. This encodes CASSLAIRWTSTDTQYF.

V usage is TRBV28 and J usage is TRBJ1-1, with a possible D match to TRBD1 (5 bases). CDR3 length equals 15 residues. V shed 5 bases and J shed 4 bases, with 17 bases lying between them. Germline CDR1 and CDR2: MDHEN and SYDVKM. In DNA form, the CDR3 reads TGTGCCAGCAGTAAGACAGATTCTGTGGGCACTGAAGCTTTCTTT. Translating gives CASSKTDSVGTEAFF.

The CDR3 here is CASSLGHQPQHF. DNA for the CDR3: TGTGCCAGCAGCTTAGGACATCAGCCCCAGCATTTT. The rearrangement uses TRBV7-4 and TRBJ1-5; D is unclear. Germline CDR1 is SGHVT and CDR2 is SQSDAQ. Trimming shortened V by 1 base and J by 5 bases, and 3 bases separated the two germline ends. This CDR3 region has 12 residues.

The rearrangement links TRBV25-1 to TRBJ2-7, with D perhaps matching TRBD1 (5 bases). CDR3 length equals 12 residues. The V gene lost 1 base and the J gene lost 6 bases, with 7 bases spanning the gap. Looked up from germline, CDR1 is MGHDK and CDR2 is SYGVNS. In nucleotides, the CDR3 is TGTGCCAGCAGTGAATCTAGGGGCGAGCAGTACTTC. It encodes CASSESRGEQYF.

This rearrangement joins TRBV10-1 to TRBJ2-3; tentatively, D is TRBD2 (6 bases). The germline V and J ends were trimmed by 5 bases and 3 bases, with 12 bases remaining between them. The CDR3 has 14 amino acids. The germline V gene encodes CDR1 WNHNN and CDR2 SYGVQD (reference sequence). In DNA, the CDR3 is TGCGCCAGCAGTATTAGCGGTGCGACAGATACGCAGTATTTT. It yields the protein CASSISGATDTQYF.

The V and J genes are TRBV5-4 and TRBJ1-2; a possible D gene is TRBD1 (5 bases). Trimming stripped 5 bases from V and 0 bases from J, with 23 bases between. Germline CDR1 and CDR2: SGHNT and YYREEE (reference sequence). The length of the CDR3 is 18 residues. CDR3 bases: TGTGCCAGCAGTCCCGGGACCGGCCGCTCTCTAGCTAACTATGGCTACACCTTC. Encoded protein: CASSPGTGRSLANYGYTF.

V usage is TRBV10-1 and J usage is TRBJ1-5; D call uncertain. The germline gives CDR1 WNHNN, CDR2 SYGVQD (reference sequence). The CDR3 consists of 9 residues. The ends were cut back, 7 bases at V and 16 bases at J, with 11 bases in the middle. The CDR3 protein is CASTQFRHF. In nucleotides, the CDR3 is TGCGCCAGCACCCAATTTCGACATTTT.

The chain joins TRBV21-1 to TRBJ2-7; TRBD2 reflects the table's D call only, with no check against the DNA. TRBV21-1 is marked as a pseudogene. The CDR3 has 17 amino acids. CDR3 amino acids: CASSKEFYPGALGEQYF. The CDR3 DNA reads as TGTGCCAGCAGCAAAGAATTCTATCCGGGAGCACTAGGGGAGCAGTACTTC.

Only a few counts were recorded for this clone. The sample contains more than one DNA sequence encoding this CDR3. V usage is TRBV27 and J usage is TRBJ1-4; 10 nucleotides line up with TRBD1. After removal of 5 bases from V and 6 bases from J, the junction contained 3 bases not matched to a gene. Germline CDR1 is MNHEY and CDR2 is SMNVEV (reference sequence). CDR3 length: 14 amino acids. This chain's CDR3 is CASSPGQGYEKLFF. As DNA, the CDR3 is TGTGCCAGCAGTCCGGGACAGGGGTATGAAAAACTGTTTTTT.

The CDR3 region has the DNA TGTGCCAGCAGCGCCAGGACAGGGGGCCCCACCGGGGAGCTGTTTTTT. Encoded protein: CASSARTGGPTGELFF. V is TRBV7-9 and J is TRBJ2-2; 11 bases align to TRBD1. With V trimmed by 5 bases and J by 4 bases, 6 bases remained unmatched. There are 16 residues in the CDR3. Germline V gene lookup returns CDR1 SEHNR and CDR2 FQNEAQ (reference sequence).

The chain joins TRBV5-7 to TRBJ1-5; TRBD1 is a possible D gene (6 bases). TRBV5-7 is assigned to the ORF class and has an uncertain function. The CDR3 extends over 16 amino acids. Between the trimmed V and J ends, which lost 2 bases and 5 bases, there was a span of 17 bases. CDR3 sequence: CASSFLCGGRDQPQHF. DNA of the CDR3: TGTGCCAGCAGCTTTTTGTGCGGGGGCCGGGATCAGCCCCAGCATTTT.

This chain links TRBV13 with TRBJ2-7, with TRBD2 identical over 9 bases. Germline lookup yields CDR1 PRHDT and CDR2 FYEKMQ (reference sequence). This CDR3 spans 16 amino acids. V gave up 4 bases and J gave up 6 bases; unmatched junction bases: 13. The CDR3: CASSYTGGTSQIEQYF. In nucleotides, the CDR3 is TGTGCCAGCAGCTACACTGGAGGGACTAGCCAGATCGAGCAGTACTTC. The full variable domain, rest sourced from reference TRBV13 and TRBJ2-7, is AAGVIQSPRHLIKEKRETATLKCYPIPRHDTVYWYQQGPGQDPQFLISFYEKMQSDKGSIPDRFSAQQFSDYHSELNMSSLELGDSALYFCASSYTGGTSQIEQYFGPGTRLTVT.

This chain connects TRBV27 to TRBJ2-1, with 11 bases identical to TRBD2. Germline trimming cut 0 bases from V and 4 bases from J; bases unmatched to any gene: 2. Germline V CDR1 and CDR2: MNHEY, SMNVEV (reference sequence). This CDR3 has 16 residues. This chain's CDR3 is CASSLSASGRYNEQFF. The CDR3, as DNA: TGTGCCAGCAGTTTATCCGCTAGCGGGAGGTACAATGAGCAGTTCTTC.